A selection of T cell receptor beta chains follows, all from one sample in a study of blood T cell repertoires in COVID-19. Measured with immunoSEQ multiplex PCR; TCRdb has only the in-frame clones, and not every one. The sample yields tens of thousands of clones, 65% to 85% seen once. Specimen: peripheral blood. Every receptor here comes from a man between 65 and 80 years old with COVID-19, enrolled during active disease. Both conserved end residues are part of each CDR3. Fields, in order: J gene, V gene, CDR3 protein.

j_call: TRBJ1-1
v_call: TRBV27
cdr3_aa: CASRGYTEAFF

j_call: TRBJ2-7
v_call: TRBV7-2
cdr3_aa: CASSLDLEQYF

j_call: TRBJ1-5
v_call: TRBV6-4
cdr3_aa: CASSDNQGSGQPQHF

j_call: TRBJ1-6
v_call: TRBV28
cdr3_aa: CASSRRKSYNSPLHF

j_call: TRBJ2-1
v_call: TRBV19
cdr3_aa: CASSIRWSSYNEQFF

j_call: TRBJ2-5
v_call: TRBV4-1
cdr3_aa: CASSRIHRGQETQYF

j_call: TRBJ1-4
v_call: TRBV28
cdr3_aa: CASSTTGVEKLFF

j_call: TRBJ1-5
v_call: TRBV6-5
cdr3_aa: CASSSPGGFRQPQHF

j_call: TRBJ1-2
v_call: TRBV30
cdr3_aa: CAWSPKGGGGYTF

j_call: TRBJ1-1
v_call: TRBV15
cdr3_aa: CATSMGQISPEAFF

j_call: TRBJ2-1
v_call: TRBV6-5
cdr3_aa: CASSYADSYNEQFF

j_call: TRBJ2-7
v_call: TRBV27
cdr3_aa: CASSNRGGSYSYEQYF

j_call: TRBJ1-2
v_call: TRBV27
cdr3_aa: CASSPFGSVPYGYTF

j_call: TRBJ2-1
v_call: TRBV5-4
cdr3_aa: CASSPGGRGNEQFF

j_call: TRBJ2-7
v_call: TRBV19
cdr3_aa: CASSPGQEIYEQYF

j_call: TRBJ1-2
v_call: TRBV7-8
cdr3_aa: CASSSGQDQAYGYTF

j_call: TRBJ1-1
v_call: TRBV19
cdr3_aa: CASSTLSSGTVSLDEAFF

j_call: TRBJ1-3
v_call: TRBV9
cdr3_aa: CASSGGLRSSGNTIYF

j_call: TRBJ2-1
v_call: TRBV14
cdr3_aa: CASSPRRFSYNEQFF

j_call: TRBJ2-2
v_call: TRBV5-1
cdr3_aa: CATPKMGQGSNTGELFF

j_call: TRBJ2-1
v_call: TRBV4-1
cdr3_aa: CASSQGLADGNEQFF

j_call: TRBJ2-5
v_call: TRBV6-1
cdr3_aa: CASSGPPGRGETQYF

j_call: TRBJ2-3
v_call: TRBV5-1
cdr3_aa: CASGLAGEDTQYF

j_call: TRBJ2-7
v_call: TRBV28
cdr3_aa: CASSLPNPGTGYEQYF

j_call: TRBJ2-3
v_call: TRBV7-9
cdr3_aa: CASNPLAGGDTDTQYF

j_call: TRBJ1-5
v_call: TRBV27
cdr3_aa: CASSPGTGPNQPQHF

j_call: TRBJ2-2
v_call: TRBV19
cdr3_aa: CASSKGLAGGRDTGELFF

j_call: TRBJ1-5
v_call: TRBV9
cdr3_aa: CASSVGEGVGDHPQHF

j_call: TRBJ2-2
v_call: TRBV15
cdr3_aa: CATSAGRTGELFF

j_call: TRBJ1-5
v_call: TRBV18
cdr3_aa: CASSPPVQNQPQHF

j_call: TRBJ1-1
v_call: TRBV14
cdr3_aa: CASSLQGWTEAFF

j_call: TRBJ2-1
v_call: TRBV18
cdr3_aa: CASSFGQGGNEQFF

j_call: TRBJ2-1
v_call: TRBV11-3
cdr3_aa: CASSLPSSGRNNEQFF

j_call: TRBJ2-1
v_call: TRBV15
cdr3_aa: CATSRAGEYNEQFF

j_call: TRBJ1-1
v_call: TRBV18
cdr3_aa: CASSPRTGGTEAFF

j_call: TRBJ1-1
v_call: TRBV6-2/TRBV6-3
cdr3_aa: CASSEALKAFF

j_call: TRBJ2-1
v_call: TRBV28
cdr3_aa: CAGTRGGNNEQFF

j_call: TRBJ1-1
v_call: TRBV19
cdr3_aa: CASRTEGQGNTEAFF

j_call: TRBJ1-1
v_call: TRBV7-2
cdr3_aa: CASSLTPQVNEAFF

j_call: TRBJ2-7
v_call: TRBV5-8
cdr3_aa: CASRSFGTEDEQYF

j_call: TRBJ1-1
v_call: TRBV6-1
cdr3_aa: CASSTGEGGTEAFF

j_call: TRBJ2-7
v_call: TRBV5-4
cdr3_aa: CASSFGGGYEQYF

j_call: TRBJ2-2
v_call: TRBV19
cdr3_aa: CASSIYLGQGSGELFF

j_call: TRBJ1-5
v_call: TRBV19
cdr3_aa: CASSPDGHPQRPQHF

j_call: TRBJ1-2
v_call: TRBV5-1
cdr3_aa: CASLPRAGADGYTF

j_call: TRBJ2-7
v_call: TRBV7-2
cdr3_aa: CASSQPGGVEQYF

j_call: TRBJ2-1
v_call: TRBV29-1
cdr3_aa: CSVAVAGGPNEQFF

j_call: TRBJ1-1
v_call: TRBV5-1
cdr3_aa: CASSLLTGRGTEAFF

j_call: TRBJ1-1
v_call: TRBV18
cdr3_aa: CASSPPGRGGMNTEAFF

j_call: TRBJ2-7
v_call: TRBV7-8
cdr3_aa: CASSLVQGASYEQYF

j_call: TRBJ2-6
v_call: TRBV6-5
cdr3_aa: CASSSTLSSGANVLTF